A single sample is the source of the 27 T cell receptor beta chains below, sequenced in a study of blood T cell repertoires in COVID-19. Only in-frame clones appear in the TCRdb table, and some are missing; sequencing was by immunoSEQ multiplex PCR. This sample has about 230,000 clones, with 80% to 85% found just once. Specimen: peripheral blood. These receptors originate from a man aged 50-59 years with active or convalescent COVID-19.

In this sample, this clone turned up a few times. This chain links TRBV4-1 with TRBJ1-5; 8 bases match TRBD1. Trimming removed 0 bases from V and 7 bases from J; junction bases left unmatched: 5. The CDR3 runs to 15 residues. Germline V lookup: CDR1 MGHRA, CDR2 YSYEKL. CDR3 loop: CASSQDTGGRQPQHF. The DNA of the CDR3 is TGCGCCAGCAGCCAAGATACAGGGGGAAGGCAGCCCCAGCATTTT.

V is TRBV2 and J is TRBJ1-5; no reliable D call. The V gene's germline CDR1 is SNHLY and CDR2 FYNNEI. CDR3 size: 13 residues. V shed 2 bases and J shed 0 bases, with 2 bases lying between them. The CDR3 protein is CASSEHSNQPQHF. CDR3 nucleotide sequence: TGTGCCAGCAGTGAACATAGCAATCAGCCCCAGCATTTT.

The chain is built from TRBV19 and TRBJ1-5; D remains ambiguous. Trimming stripped 5 bases from V and 3 bases from J, with 11 bases between. Germline CDR1 and CDR2: LNHDA and SQIVND (reference sequence). The CDR3 is 14 residues long. This CDR3 is CASSVGGFNQPQHF. In DNA, the CDR3 is TGTGCCAGTAGTGTCGGAGGGTTCAATCAGCCCCAGCATTTT.

This chain uses TRBV21-1 with TRBJ2-7; the table gives TRBD1 as D, unverified against the DNA. TRBV21-1 is deemed a pseudogene. The CDR3 has 14 residues. The CDR3 is CASSSRDRGDEQYF. In DNA form, the CDR3 reads TGTGCCAGCAGCAGCCGGGACAGGGGCGACGAGCAGTACTTC.

This clone has a single count. The chain recombines TRBV28 with TRBJ1-2, with 9 bases that match TRBD1. The CDR3 contains 16 residues. Trimming removed 5 bases from V and 4 bases from J; junction bases left unmatched: 11. CDR1 and CDR2 (germline): MDHEN, SYDVKM. The CDR3 region is CASSPTLGQGIYGYTF. CDR3 coding DNA: TGTGCCAGCAGTCCGACCCTTGGACAGGGGATCTATGGCTACACCTTC.

The chain joins TRBV6-5 to TRBJ2-1; 10 bases match TRBD2. This CDR3 region has 13 residues. From germline, CDR1 is MNHEY and CDR2 SVGAGI. With V trimmed by 6 bases and J by 10 bases, 6 bases remained unmatched. CDR3 bases: TGTGCCAGCAGGGGGCTAGCGGGGGACGAGCAGTTCTTC. The encoded protein is CASRGLAGDEQFF.

V gene TRBV3-1 (or the pseudogene TRBV3-2) combines with J gene TRBJ2-3, with D perhaps matching TRBD2 (6 bases). This CDR3 is built from 15 residues. Deletions cut 1 base from V and 4 bases from J, with 12 bases between. CDR1 LGHDT and CDR2 YNNKEL come from the germline V gene (reference sequence). The CDR3 DNA follows: TGTGCCAGCAGCCAAGGTGTGGGGGGTGCAGATACGCAGTATTTT. It is translated as CASSQGVGGADTQYF.

The chain links TRBV5-6 to TRBJ1-6; no reliable D call. CDR3 length equals 11 residues. The ends were cut back, 4 bases at V and 7 bases at J, with 3 bases in the middle. Per the germline V gene, CDR1 is SGHDT and CDR2 is YYEEEE. CDR3 sequence: CASSQNSPLHF. The CDR3 nucleotides are TGTGCCAGCAGCCAAAATTCACCCCTCCACTTT.

V and J are TRBV7-9 and TRBJ2-7; possibly TRBD2 for D (6 bases). The CDR3 loop spans 15 amino acids. V was cut by 5 bases and J by 5 bases, with 19 bases left in between. Per the germline V gene, CDR1 is SEHNR and CDR2 is FQNEAQ (reference sequence). The CDR3 sequence: CASSPRLGAVHEQYF. In DNA, the CDR3 is TGTGCCAGCAGCCCGAGACTAGGAGCAGTCCACGAGCAGTACTTC.

The gene calls are TRBV28 and TRBJ1-1; D uncertain. Germline lookup yields CDR1 MDHEN and CDR2 SYDVKM. The CDR3 is made up of 15 amino acids. V lost 3 bases to trimming and J lost 1 base, with 12 bases between them. The CDR3 DNA is TGTGCCAGCAGTTTGGGTAGGAGGACGAACACTGAAGCTTTCTTT. Protein: CASSLGRRTNTEAFF.

This sequence joins TRBV12-3 or TRBV12-4 and TRBJ1-1; D perhaps matches TRBD1 (6 bases). CDR3 length: 13 amino acids. The germline V and J ends were trimmed by 6 bases and 3 bases, with 11 bases remaining between them. The CDR3 region has the DNA TGTGCCAGCAGAATTGGACAGCACACTGAAGCTTTCTTT. It translates to CASRIGQHTEAFF.

The chain is built from TRBV30 and TRBJ2-6, with no clear D. Germline V lookup: CDR1 GTSNPN, CDR2 SVGIG (reference sequence). The CDR3 is 18 amino acids. Trimming pared 4 bases from V and 2 bases from J, leaving 21 bases between. The CDR3, as DNA: TGTGCCTGGACATATACCCGAGGTCGCCTTACTGGGGCCAACGTCCTGACTTTC. Amino acids: CAWTYTRGRLTGANVLTF.

This chain connects TRBV2 to TRBJ2-3; possible D gene TRBD1, 6 bases. The germline gives CDR1 SNHLY, CDR2 FYNNEI. V was shortened by 7 bases and J by 6 bases, with 14 bases between the two germline ends. The CDR3 extends over 13 amino acids. In DNA form, the CDR3 reads TGTGCCAGCACTTCAGGGGTGGGGGATACGCAGTATTTT. Translation: CASTSGVGDTQYF.

The CDR3 DNA reads as TGTGCCAGCAGTGAAAGGACAGGAAACTATGGCTACACCTTC. This encodes CASSERTGNYGYTF. The gene calls are TRBV2 and TRBJ1-2; 7 nucleotides match TRBD1. V dropped 2 bases and J dropped 2; count of bases not matched to a gene: 2. The CDR3 is made up of 14 amino acids. Germline CDR1 is SNHLY and CDR2 is FYNNEI.

The chain employs TRBV5-1 and TRBJ2-1; 9 positions agree with TRBD2. The CDR3 spans 14 residues. With 0 bases clipped from V and 7 bases from J, the junction kept 2 bases outside the gene matches. CDR1 SGHRS and CDR2 YFSETQ come from the germline V gene. The chain's CDR3 is CASSLASGVNEQFF. CDR3 bases: TGCGCCAGCAGCTTGGCTAGCGGGGTAAATGAGCAGTTCTTC. The full variable domain, completed using reference TRBV5-1 and TRBJ2-1, is KAGVTQTPRYLIKTRGQQVTLSCSPISGHRSVSWYQQTPGQGLQFLFEYFSETQRNKGNFPGRFSGRQFSNSRSEMNVSTLELGDSALYLCASSLASGVNEQFFGPGTRLTVL.

V gene TRBV15 combines with J gene TRBJ2-4, with TRBD2 identical over 9 bases. The CDR3 spans 16 residues. In germline, CDR1 is LNHNV, CDR2 YYDKDF (reference sequence). With V trimmed by 4 bases and J by 2 bases, 6 bases remained unmatched. CDR3 amino acids: CATSTNLAGSKNIQYF. The CDR3 DNA is TGTGCCACCAGCACCAACCTAGCGGGGTCCAAAAACATTCAGTACTTC.

This chain uses TRBV19 with TRBJ1-3; a possible D gene is TRBD1 (6 bases). V gave up 7 bases and J gave up 0 bases, with 13 bases separating them. Germline V gives CDR1 LNHDA, CDR2 SQIVND (reference sequence). The CDR3 sequence is 15 residues long. The CDR3 loop is CASTGQQSSGNTIYF. As DNA, the CDR3 is TGTGCCAGTACCGGACAGCAAAGCTCTGGAAACACCATATATTTT.

The chain has TRBV7-7 and TRBJ2-2; TRBD2 matches 11 bases. The CDR3 has 19 amino acids. The V segment lost 5 bases and the J segment 0 bases; nucleotides outside the gene matches: 11. The germline V gene encodes CDR1 SSHAT and CDR2 FNYEAQ (reference sequence). The CDR3 bases are TGTGCCAGCAGCCCCGTAGCGGGGGGGCCCTTCGCGAACACCGGGGAGCTGTTTTTT. Amino acid sequence: CASSPVAGGPFANTGELFF.

The chain recombines TRBV2 with TRBJ1-6, with 8 positions matching TRBD1. This CDR3 contains 10 residues. V shed 10 bases and J 14 bases; nucleotides not matched to a gene: 4. The germline gives CDR1 SNHLY, CDR2 FYNNEI. The DNA of the CDR3 is TGTGCCACAGGACAGGGCTCCCTCCACTTT. This encodes CATGQGSLHF.

This sequence joins TRBV7-9 and TRBJ2-7, with 9 bases fitting TRBD1. The germline CDR1 and CDR2 sequences are SEHNR and FQNEAQ (reference sequence). J was trimmed by 3 bases and V by 8 bases; bases with no gene match: 11. CDR3 length equals 15 residues. CDR3 nucleotide sequence: TGTGCCAGCGTTCTCACAGGGGGCGTTATCTACGAGCAGTACTTC. Encoded protein: CASVLTGGVIYEQYF.

The V call is TRBV7-2, the J call TRBJ2-5; 8 nucleotides align to TRBD2. CDR1 SGHTA and CDR2 FQGNSA come from the germline V gene. V shed 5 bases and J 5 bases; nucleotides not matched to a gene: 7. This CDR3 contains 14 residues. The CDR3 DNA sequence: TGTGCCAGCAGCCCCGGGGGGGCCCGGGAGACCCAGTACTTC. Amino acid sequence: CASSPGGARETQYF. The variable domain in full, completed from reference TRBV7-2 and TRBJ2-5, reads GAGVSQSPSNKVTEKGKDVELRCDPISGHTALYWYRQSLGQGLEFLIYFQGNSAPDKSGLPSDRFSAERTGGSVSTLTIQRTQQEDSAVYLCASSPGGARETQYFGPGTRLLVL.

This clone was counted between two and nine times. CDR3 in amino acids: CASSAWSKREFGTQYF. The CDR3 DNA follows: TGTGCCAGCAGCGCTTGGAGTAAGCGGGAGTTTGGTACGCAGTATTTT. The gene calls are TRBV3-1 (or the pseudogene TRBV3-2) and TRBJ2-3; 8 bases agree with TRBD2. Unmatched junction bases numbered 15, after V lost 5 bases and J lost 8 bases. The CDR3 spans 16 residues. Germline loops: CDR1 LGHDT, CDR2 YNNKEL (reference sequence).

The gene calls are TRBV11-3 and TRBJ2-1; TRBD2 matches at 12 bases. This CDR3 comprises 15 residues. Germline trimming cut 6 bases from V and 10 bases from J; bases unmatched to any gene: 10. Per the germline V gene, CDR1 is SGHNT and CDR2 is YENEEA. The CDR3 coding sequence is TGTGCCAGCAGTCACGGACTAGCGGGGCATGTAGAGCAGTTCTTC. The encoded protein is CASSHGLAGHVEQFF. Full variable domain (remainder filled in from reference TRBV11-3 and TRBJ2-1): EAGVVQSPRYKIIEKKQPVAFWCNPISGHNTLYWYLQNLGQGPELLIRYENEEAVDDSQLPKDRFSAERLKGVDSTLKIQPAELGDSAVYLCASSHGLAGHVEQFFGPGTRLTVL.

The chain has TRBV6-2 or TRBV6-3 and TRBJ1-5, with a weak D call TRBD1 (5 bases). Trimming left V 1 base short and J 7 bases short, with 11 bases between. The CDR3 totals 14 residues. Germline lookup yields CDR1 MNHEY and CDR2 SVGEGT. CDR3 amino acids: CASSYYGGAQPQHF. The CDR3 DNA reads as TGTGCCAGCAGTTACTATGGAGGGGCCCAGCCCCAGCATTTT.

The rearrangement joins TRBV11-2 to TRBJ2-5; D perhaps matches TRBD1 (6 bases). Trimming removed 1 base from V and 1 base from J, with 10 bases in between. The CDR3 contains 15 residues. From germline, CDR1 is SGHAT and CDR2 FQNNGV. The CDR3 coding sequence is TGTGCCAGCAGCTTAGTTGGGGGCGGCCAAGAGACCCAGTACTTC. It codes for CASSLVGGGQETQYF. Full variable domain (remainder filled in from reference TRBV11-2 and TRBJ2-5): EAGVAQSPRYKIIEKRQSVAFWCNPISGHATLYWYQQILGQGPKLLIQFQNNGVVDDSQLPKDRFSAERLKGVDSTLKIQPAKLEDSAVYLCASSLVGGGQETQYFGPGTRLLVL.

This chain uses TRBV10-1 with TRBJ1-2; 9 bases fit TRBD1. J lost 4 bases, V lost 2 bases, and 8 bases had no gene match. Germline CDR1 is WNHNN and CDR2 is SYGVQD (reference sequence). The CDR3 loop spans 16 amino acids. The CDR3 bases are TGCGCCAGCAGTGAGACCAGCACAGGGGGCGTCTATGGCTACACCTTC. It translates to CASSETSTGGVYGYTF.

The chain joins TRBV30 to TRBJ1-4, with TRBD1 matching over 9 bases. The length of the CDR3 is 14 residues. The germline V gene has CDR1 GTSNPN and CDR2 SVGIG (reference sequence). Germline trimming cut 2 bases from V and 8 bases from J; bases unmatched to any gene: 6. Here the CDR3 reads CAWSITGGAEKLFF. The CDR3 DNA reads TGTGCCTGGAGTATTACAGGGGGCGCCGAAAAACTGTTTTTT.